This T cell receptor (beta chain) was captured by sequencing in a study of T cells in Graves' hyperthyroidism and ophthalmopathy. Study-wide context: Peripheral blood sampling occurred at initial diagnosis, before any treatment.

Amplified TCR beta CDR3 regions came from RNA transcripts. The HTBI primer set was used in a first-round RT-PCR of the TCR CDR3. TCRdb used MiXCR to reprocess the multiplex PCR reads, holding one entry per CDR3 protein. Found here are fewer than 700,000 distinct CDR3 sequences, 15% to 20% of them singletons; the top ten hold 3.5% to 4%. This clonotype has more than one count but fewer than ten. Germline V gives CDR1 LNHNV, CDR2 YYDKDF (reference sequence). Trimming stripped 0 bases from V and 0 bases from J, with 9 bases between. The CDR3 consists of 16 residues. Diagnoses were made from clinical symptoms, serum measures (thyroxine and TRAb), thyroid ultrasound and orbital computed tomography.

The sequencing input was blood. The origin of this receptor is a woman in her 30s with Graves' hyperthyroidism. The V gene is TRBV15, the J gene TRBJ1-3; TRBD1 might be the D (5 bases). The CDR3 loop reads CATSRDSGTSGNTIYF. The DNA of the CDR3 is TGTGCCACCAGCAGAGATTCGGGGACCTCTGGAAACACCATATATTTT.